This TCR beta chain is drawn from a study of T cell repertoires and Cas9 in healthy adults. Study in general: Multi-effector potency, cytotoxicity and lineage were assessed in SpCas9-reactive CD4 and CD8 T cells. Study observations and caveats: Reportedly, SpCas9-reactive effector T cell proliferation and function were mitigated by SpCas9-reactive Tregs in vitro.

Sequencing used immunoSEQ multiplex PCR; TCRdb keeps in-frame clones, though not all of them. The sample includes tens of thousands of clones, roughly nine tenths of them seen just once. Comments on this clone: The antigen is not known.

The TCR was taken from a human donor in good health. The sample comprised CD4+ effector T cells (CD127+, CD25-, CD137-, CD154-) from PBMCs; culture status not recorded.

CDR3 DNA: TGCGCCAGCAGTGATCAGTATAATTCACCCCTCCACTTT. It translates to CASSDQYNSPLHF. The genes are TRBV10-1 and TRBJ1-6; D gene ambiguous. Trimming shortened V by 3 bases and J by 4 bases, and 4 bases separated the two germline ends. CDR3 length: 13 amino acids. Germline lookup yields CDR1 WNHNN and CDR2 SYGVQD (reference sequence).